This T cell receptor (beta chain) derives from a study of PD-1 blockade in classical Hodgkin lymphoma. Study conclusions and caveats: A reduction in baseline TCR diversity was reportedly seen in newly diagnosed patients relative to healthy donors.

Libraries were prepared by immunoSEQ multiplex PCR; TCRdb keeps only in-frame clonotypes and omits some of them. The table lists about 13,000 clones, just under 80% of them singletons. All the patients suffered relapse after autologous stem cell transplantation, and brentuximab vedotin exposure differed. A word on this clone: Its antigen remains unknown.

The germline V gene has CDR1 SGDLS and CDR2 YYNGEE. V lost 1 base, J lost 7 bases, and 6 bases lay in between. The CDR3 runs 12 residues. The clonotype originates from a human donor with classical Hodgkin lymphoma. The material sequenced was peripheral blood mononuclear cells (PBMCs), taken at baseline. The V gene is TRBV9, the J gene TRBJ2-1; D is ambiguous. As DNA, the CDR3 is TGTGCCAGCAGCGTACAGGAAAATGAGCAGTTCTTC. Its protein is CASSVQENEQFF.